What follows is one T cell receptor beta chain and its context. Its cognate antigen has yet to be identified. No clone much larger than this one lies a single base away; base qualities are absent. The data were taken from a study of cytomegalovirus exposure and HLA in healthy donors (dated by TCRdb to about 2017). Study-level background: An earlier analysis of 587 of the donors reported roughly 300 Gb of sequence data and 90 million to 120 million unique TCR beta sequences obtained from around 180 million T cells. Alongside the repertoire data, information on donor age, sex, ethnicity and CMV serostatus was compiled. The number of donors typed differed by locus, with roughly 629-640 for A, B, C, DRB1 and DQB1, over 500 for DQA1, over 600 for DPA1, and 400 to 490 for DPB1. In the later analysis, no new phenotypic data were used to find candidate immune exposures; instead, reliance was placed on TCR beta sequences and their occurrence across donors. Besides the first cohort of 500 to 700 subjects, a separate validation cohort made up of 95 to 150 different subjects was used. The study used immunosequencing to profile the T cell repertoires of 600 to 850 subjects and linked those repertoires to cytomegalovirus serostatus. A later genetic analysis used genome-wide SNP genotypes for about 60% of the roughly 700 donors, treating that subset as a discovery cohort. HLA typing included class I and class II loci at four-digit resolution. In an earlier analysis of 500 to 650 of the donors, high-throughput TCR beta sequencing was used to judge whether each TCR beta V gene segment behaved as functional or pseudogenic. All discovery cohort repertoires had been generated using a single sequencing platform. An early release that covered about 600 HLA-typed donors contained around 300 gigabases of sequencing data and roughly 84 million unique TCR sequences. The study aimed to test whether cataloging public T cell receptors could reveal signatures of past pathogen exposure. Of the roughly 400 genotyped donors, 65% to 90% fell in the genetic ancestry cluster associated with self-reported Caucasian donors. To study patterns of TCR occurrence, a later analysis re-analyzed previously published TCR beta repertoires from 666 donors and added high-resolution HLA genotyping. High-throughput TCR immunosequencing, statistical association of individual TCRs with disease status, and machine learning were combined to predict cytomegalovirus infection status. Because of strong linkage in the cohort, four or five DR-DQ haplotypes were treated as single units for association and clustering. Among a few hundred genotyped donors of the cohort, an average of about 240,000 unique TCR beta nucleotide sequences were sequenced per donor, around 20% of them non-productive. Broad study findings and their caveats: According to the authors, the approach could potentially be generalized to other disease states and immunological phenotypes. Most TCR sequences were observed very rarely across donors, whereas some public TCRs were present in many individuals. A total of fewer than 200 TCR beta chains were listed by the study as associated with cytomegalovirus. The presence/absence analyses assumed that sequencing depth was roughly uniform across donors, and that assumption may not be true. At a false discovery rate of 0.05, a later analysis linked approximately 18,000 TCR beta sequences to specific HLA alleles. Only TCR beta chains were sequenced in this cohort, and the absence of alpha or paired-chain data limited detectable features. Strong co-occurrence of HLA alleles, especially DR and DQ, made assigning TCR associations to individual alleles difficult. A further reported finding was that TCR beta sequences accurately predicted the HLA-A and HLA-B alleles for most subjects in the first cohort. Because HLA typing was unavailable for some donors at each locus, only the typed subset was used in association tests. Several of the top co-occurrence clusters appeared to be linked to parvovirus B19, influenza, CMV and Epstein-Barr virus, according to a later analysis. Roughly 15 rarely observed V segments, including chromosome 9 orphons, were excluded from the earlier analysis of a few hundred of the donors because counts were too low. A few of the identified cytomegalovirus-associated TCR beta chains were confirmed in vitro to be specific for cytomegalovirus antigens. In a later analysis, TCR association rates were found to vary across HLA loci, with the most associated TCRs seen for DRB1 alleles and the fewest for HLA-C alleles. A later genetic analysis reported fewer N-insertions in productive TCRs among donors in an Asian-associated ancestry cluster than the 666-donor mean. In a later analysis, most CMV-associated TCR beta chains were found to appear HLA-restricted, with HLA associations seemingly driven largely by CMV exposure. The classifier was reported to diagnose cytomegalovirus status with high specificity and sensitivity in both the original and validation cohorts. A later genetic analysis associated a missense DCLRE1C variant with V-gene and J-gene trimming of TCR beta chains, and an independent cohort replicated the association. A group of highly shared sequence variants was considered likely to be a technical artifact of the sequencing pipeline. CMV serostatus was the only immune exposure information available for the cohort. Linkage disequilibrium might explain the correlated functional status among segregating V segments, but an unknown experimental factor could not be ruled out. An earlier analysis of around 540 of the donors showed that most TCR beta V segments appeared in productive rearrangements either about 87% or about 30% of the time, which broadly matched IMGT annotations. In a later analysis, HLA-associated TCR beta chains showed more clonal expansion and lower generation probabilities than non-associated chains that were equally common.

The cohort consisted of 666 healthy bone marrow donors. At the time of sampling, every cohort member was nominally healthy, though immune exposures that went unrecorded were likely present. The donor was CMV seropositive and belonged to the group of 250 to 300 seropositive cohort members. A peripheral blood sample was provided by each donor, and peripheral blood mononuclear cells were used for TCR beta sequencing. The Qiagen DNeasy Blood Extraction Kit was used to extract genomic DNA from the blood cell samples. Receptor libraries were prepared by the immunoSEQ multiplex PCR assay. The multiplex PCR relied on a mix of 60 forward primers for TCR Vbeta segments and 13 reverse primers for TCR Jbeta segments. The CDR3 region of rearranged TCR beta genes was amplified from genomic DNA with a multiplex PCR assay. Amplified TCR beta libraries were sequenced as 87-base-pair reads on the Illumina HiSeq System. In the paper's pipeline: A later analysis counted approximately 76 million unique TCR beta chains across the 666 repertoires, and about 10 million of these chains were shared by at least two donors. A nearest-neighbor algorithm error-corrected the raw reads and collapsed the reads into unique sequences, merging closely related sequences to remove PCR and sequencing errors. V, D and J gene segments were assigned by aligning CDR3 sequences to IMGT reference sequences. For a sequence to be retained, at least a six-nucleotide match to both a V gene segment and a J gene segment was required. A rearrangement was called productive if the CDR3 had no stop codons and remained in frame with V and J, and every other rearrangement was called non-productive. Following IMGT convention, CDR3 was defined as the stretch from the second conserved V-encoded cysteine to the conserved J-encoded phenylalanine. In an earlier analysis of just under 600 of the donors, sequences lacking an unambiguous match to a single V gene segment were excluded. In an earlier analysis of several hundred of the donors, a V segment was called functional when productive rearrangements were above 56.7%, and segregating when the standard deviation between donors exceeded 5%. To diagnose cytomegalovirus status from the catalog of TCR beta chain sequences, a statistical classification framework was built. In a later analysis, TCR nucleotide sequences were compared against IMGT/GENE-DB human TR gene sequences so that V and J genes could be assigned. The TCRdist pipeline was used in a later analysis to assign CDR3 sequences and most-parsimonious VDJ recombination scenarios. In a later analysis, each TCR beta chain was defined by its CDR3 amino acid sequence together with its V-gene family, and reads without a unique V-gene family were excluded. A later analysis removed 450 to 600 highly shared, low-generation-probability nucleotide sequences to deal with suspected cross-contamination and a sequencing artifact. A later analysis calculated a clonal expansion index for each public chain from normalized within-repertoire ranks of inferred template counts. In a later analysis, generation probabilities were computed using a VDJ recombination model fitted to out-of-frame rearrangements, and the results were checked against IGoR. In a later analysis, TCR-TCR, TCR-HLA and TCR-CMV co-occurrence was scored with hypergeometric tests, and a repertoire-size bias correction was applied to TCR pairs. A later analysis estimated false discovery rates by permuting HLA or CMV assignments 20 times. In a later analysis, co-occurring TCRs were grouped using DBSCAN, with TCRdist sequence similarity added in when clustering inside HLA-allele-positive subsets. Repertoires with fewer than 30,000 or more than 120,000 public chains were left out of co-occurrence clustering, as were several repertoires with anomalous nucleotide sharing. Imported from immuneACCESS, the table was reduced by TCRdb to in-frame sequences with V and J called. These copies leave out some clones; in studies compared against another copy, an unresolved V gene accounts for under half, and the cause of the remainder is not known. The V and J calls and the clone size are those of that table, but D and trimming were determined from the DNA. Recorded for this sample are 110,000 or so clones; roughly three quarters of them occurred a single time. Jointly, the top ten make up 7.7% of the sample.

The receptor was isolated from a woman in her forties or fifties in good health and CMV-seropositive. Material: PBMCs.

The nucleotides read TGTGCCAGCAGCTTAAAAGGGGCGGAGAATAGCTCCTACGAGCAGTACTTC. Its protein reads: CASSLKGAENSSYEQYF. This chain joins TRBV7-3 to TRBJ2-7; the D gene is possibly TRBD1, with 5 bases matching. Relative to germline, V is 1 base shorter and J is 0 bases shorter, with 16 bases between their ends. The CDR3 holds 17 amino acids from the cysteine to the phenylalanine. The CDR3 DNA has 51 bases and is translated from base 1. Per the germline V gene, SGHTA is the CDR1 and FQGTGA is the CDR2.